This T cell receptor (beta chain) emerged from a study of blood T cell repertoires in COVID-19. Study-level background: PBMCs, B-cell-depleted T cells, or T cells provided the cDNA or gDNA that made up the material.

Individuals aged 18 to 89 years were recruited from about two dozen US areas. Two negative PCRs, clearance, or symptom resolution were required of recovered Cohort 3 donors. The CDR3 covers 17 residues. Deletions cut 4 bases from V and 0 bases from J, with 15 bases between. Germline-derived CDR1 and CDR2 are KGHSH and LQKENI. Here immunoSEQ multiplex PCR was the method, and the copy in TCRdb shows in-frame clones only, minus some. The table includes 250,000 or so clones, around nine tenths detected once. The V call is TRBV18, the J call TRBJ1-4; weak D call: TRBD1 (5 bases). Specimen: PBMCs or T cells enriched from blood (not recorded which). This TCR was sampled from a woman aged 45 to 65 who had recovered from COVID-19. CDR3 protein: CASSRLRQQATNEKLFF. The CDR3 DNA is TGTGCCAGCTCACGACTCAGACAGCAGGCAACTAATGAAAAACTGTTTTTT.